Here is one T cell receptor beta chain with its context. Its antigen is as yet unknown. Clones were sequenced by immunoSEQ multiplex PCR, and TCRdb holds only the in-frame ones, with some missing. The profile covers some 120,000 clones, with 90% appearing a single time and 0.8% to 0.9% taken by the ten largest. The sample is drawn from a study of T cell clones after liver transplantation. The wider study: TCRbeta sequencing after a pre-transplant mixed lymphocyte reaction identified graft-donor-reactive clones, later tracked in post-transplant blood. Subjects received no induction therapy and standard immunosuppression until randomization at 12-24 months post-transplant. At least one year of complete immunosuppression withdrawal without enzymes over twice normal defined tolerance. Study-level results: Post-transplant, graft-donor-reactive CD4 TCRbeta sequences in blood dropped significantly in most of the 8 subjects.

The CDR3 contains 17 residues. The V gene's germline CDR1 is SNHLY and CDR2 FYNNEI. V was clipped by 7 bases and J by 1 base, with 17 bases between them. This specimen was CD4+ T cells from blood, taken 12 months after liver transplant. This receptor was taken from a human patient who received a liver transplant. Some T cells may arise from the graft donor. The chain has TRBV2 and TRBJ2-6; a weak D match, TRBD1 (5 bases). The CDR3, as DNA: TGTGCCAGCATGGATGGTCTTCACAGGTCTGGGGCCAACGTCCTGACTTTC. Translation: CASMDGLHRSGANVLTF.